The 19 T cell receptor beta chains given below trace back to one sample, sequenced in a study of OX40 agonist ivuxolimab in advanced cancers. Sequenced by immunoSEQ multiplex PCR; TCRdb stores in-frame clones only, minus some. The sample gives about 80,000 clones, 87% of which show up once; under 0.35% is in the top ten. This specimen consisted of CD4+ or CD8+ T cells sorted from blood, obtained in a trial of the OX40 agonist ivuxolimab. These receptors were obtained from an adult with an advanced solid tumor such as melanoma, head and neck, liver or kidney cancer.

This chain connects TRBV5-1 to TRBJ2-5; tentatively, D is TRBD2 (6 bases). Trimming left V 3 bases short and J 4 bases short, with 16 bases between. This CDR3 comprises 15 residues. The germline V gene encodes CDR1 SGHRS and CDR2 YFSETQ. The CDR3 DNA follows: TGCGCCAGCAGCTCCTTTGCCGGGAGTTTAGAGACCCAGTACTTC. This gives the protein CASSSFAGSLETQYF.

This chain uses TRBV7-3 with TRBJ2-3, with 7 bases that match TRBD2. The J segment lost 2 bases and the V segment lost 2 bases, leaving 4 bases of the junction unmatched. Germline CDR1 is SGHTA and CDR2 is FQGTGA. The CDR3 contains 15 residues. CDR3 protein: CASSLLGLFTDTQYF. CDR3 coding DNA: TGTGCCAGCAGCTTACTGGGACTATTCACAGATACGCAGTATTTT.

This chain connects TRBV29-1 to TRBJ2-2; 7 bases map to TRBD1. Germline V gives CDR1 SQVTM, CDR2 ANQGSEA. J lost 3 bases, V lost 6 bases, and 10 bases had no gene match. The CDR3 has 15 residues. CDR3 amino acids: CSVQTRDRDTGELFF. The DNA of the CDR3 is TGCAGCGTCCAAACCCGGGACAGAGACACCGGGGAGCTGTTTTTT.

Here the CDR3 DNA reads TGTGCCAGCAGCCGAACAGATTTCAGCTTAGGAGAGACCCAGTACTTC. Protein sequence: CASSRTDFSLGETQYF. This chain joins TRBV7-3 and TRBJ2-5, with D hard to call. Germline V gene sequence: CDR1 SGHTA, CDR2 FQGTGA. Trimming removed 5 bases at V and 4 bases at J, with 20 bases between. The CDR3 sequence is 16 residues long.

DNA for the CDR3: TGTGCCAGCTCACCAGGAGGGTCGGGCACCGGGGAGCTGTTTTTT. This codes for CASSPGGSGTGELFF. The V and J genes are TRBV18 and TRBJ2-2; TRBD2 might be the D (6 bases). This CDR3 has 15 residues. V was clipped by 2 bases and J by 4 bases, with 11 bases between them. Germline loops: CDR1 KGHSH, CDR2 LQKENI.

The chain has TRBV5-1 and TRBJ1-5, with TRBD1 matching 8 bases. Trimming at V came to 4 bases and at J to 2 bases, leaving 2 bases not matched to a gene. CDR1 and CDR2 from the germline V gene are SGHRS and YFSETQ. This CDR3 has 14 residues. The DNA of the CDR3 is TGCGCCAGCAGCCTGACAGGGGGCAATCAGCCCCAGCATTTT. It specifies CASSLTGGNQPQHF.

This rearrangement joins TRBV7-3 to TRBJ1-2, with D possibly being TRBD1 (5 bases). V was clipped by 0 bases and J by 6 bases, with 8 bases between them. The CDR3 contains 13 residues. Germline CDR1 SGHTA, CDR2 FQGTGA. The CDR3 DNA follows: TGTGCCAGCAGCTTAACGCGGGGGAATGGCTACACCTTC. Translation gives CASSLTRGNGYTF.

The J gene is TRBJ2-1, the V gene TRBV2; TRBD2 aligns across 10 bases. J gave up 4 bases and V 6 bases, and 6 bases lay outside the gene matches. The CDR3 extends over 15 amino acids. Germline V gene lookup returns CDR1 SNHLY and CDR2 FYNNEI. Here the CDR3 DNA reads TGTGCCAGCAGCCGGACTAGCGGAGGGTACAATGAGCAGTTCTTC. It is translated as CASSRTSGGYNEQFF.

This chain connects TRBV5-4 to TRBJ2-7, with 8 bases lining up with TRBD1. The CDR3 has 15 residues. V lost 0 bases, J lost 3 bases, and 5 bases stayed unmatched. The germline V gene has CDR1 SGHNT and CDR2 YYREEE (reference sequence). The CDR3 nucleotides are TGTGCCAGCAGCTTGGACGGGACAGGAAGCTACGAGCAGTACTTC. Residues: CASSLDGTGSYEQYF.

The chain employs TRBV5-6 and TRBJ1-2, with a tentative D call TRBD1 (6 bases). From germline, CDR1 is SGHDT and CDR2 YYEEEE. The CDR3 runs to 15 residues. V was shortened by 3 bases and J by 0 bases, with 12 bases between the two germline ends. The CDR3 DNA sequence: TGTGCCAGCAGCTGGGGGACACGGGCTAACTATGGCTACACCTTC. This sequence encodes CASSWGTRANYGYTF.

The chain uses TRBV6-1 and TRBJ1-2; D is uncertain. Germline V gene data show CDR1 as MNHNS and CDR2 as SASEGT. Deletions cut 5 bases from V and 6 bases from J, with 7 bases between. There are 11 residues in the CDR3. In DNA form, the CDR3 reads TGTGCCAGCAGTTACGGGCATGGCTACACCTTC. Its protein is CASSYGHGYTF.

The chain joins TRBV11-2 to TRBJ1-2; TRBD1 aligns across 7 bases. V was pared by 1 base and J by 5 bases, with 7 bases of the junction left unmatched. Germline loops: CDR1 SGHAT, CDR2 FQNNGV. The CDR3 covers 15 residues. Here the CDR3 reads CASSLVGGRAYGYTF. DNA of the CDR3: TGTGCCAGCAGCTTAGTAGGGGGCCGGGCTTATGGCTACACCTTC.

As DNA, the CDR3 is TGCGCCAGCAGCTCCGACAGATATGGCTACACCTTC. As protein: CASSSDRYGYTF. This chain connects TRBV5-1 to TRBJ1-2; a weak D match, TRBD1 (5 bases). Germline assignment: CDR1 SGHRS and CDR2 YFSETQ. V was clipped by 3 bases and J by 5 bases, with 8 bases between them. This CDR3 has 12 amino acids. Full variable domain (missing parts from reference TRBV5-1 and TRBJ1-2): KAGVTQTPRYLIKTRGQQVTLSCSPISGHRSVSWYQQTPGQGLQFLFEYFSETQRNKGNFPGRFSGRQFSNSRSEMNVSTLELGDSALYLCASSSDRYGYTFGSGTRLTVV.

This chain links TRBV23-1 with TRBJ2-2; D gene uncertain. TRBV23-1 is sorted into the ORF group, with uncertain function. This CDR3 is 15 amino acids long. V was cut by 4 bases and J by 3 bases, with 12 bases left in between. Written as DNA, the CDR3 is TGCGCCAGCAGTCTTTCGGACGTAGACACCGGGGAGCTGTTTTTT. This codes for CASSLSDVDTGELFF.

This clone was counted only a few times. The rearrangement joins TRBV7-8 to TRBJ1-1; D gene unclear. The ends were cut back, 2 bases at V and 1 base at J, with 8 bases in the middle. The CDR3 has 14 residues. CDR1 is SGHVS, CDR2 FQNEAQ, per germline. The CDR3 nucleotides are TGTGCCAGCAGCTTAACGGCAGGGAACACTGAAGCTTTCTTT. This sequence encodes CASSLTAGNTEAFF.

The chain is built from TRBV5-1 and TRBJ1-2; possibly TRBD1 for D (5 bases). Trimming shortened V by 5 bases and J by 6 bases, and 17 bases separated the two germline ends. Germline assignment: CDR1 SGHRS and CDR2 YFSETQ. This CDR3 spans 14 amino acids. CDR3 in amino acids: CASRPGGDEDGYTF. DNA of the CDR3: TGCGCCAGCAGGCCGGGGGGGGATGAGGATGGCTACACCTTC.

The rearrangement uses TRBV28 and TRBJ2-4, with D perhaps assigned TRBD1 or TRBD2 (6 bases each). The CDR3 has 17 residues. CDR1 and CDR2 (germline): MDHEN, SYDVKM. Trimming took off 7 bases at V and 1 base at J, with 20 bases between the two ends. This CDR3 reads CASNPRGDLRAKNIQYF. CDR3 bases: TGTGCCAGCAACCCGAGGGGGGATTTGAGGGCCAAAAACATTCAGTACTTC.

V usage is TRBV10-3 and J usage is TRBJ2-1; D not certain. Germline values: CDR1 ENHRY, CDR2 SYGVKD. The V and J ends lost 0 bases and 12 bases respectively, with 6 bases between them. There are 11 residues in the CDR3. CDR3 DNA sequence: TGTGCCATCAGTGAGTCGACGGTGCAGTTCTTC. The encoded protein is CAISESTVQFF.

The chain employs TRBV7-2 and TRBJ2-7; perhaps TRBD2 as D (5 bases). Per the germline V gene, CDR1 is SGHTA and CDR2 is FQGNSA. The length of the CDR3 is 13 residues. V gave up 3 bases and J gave up 0 bases, with 6 bases separating them. This chain's CDR3 is CASSFDYSYEQYF. In nucleotides, the CDR3 is TGTGCCAGCAGCTTCGACTACTCCTACGAGCAGTACTTC.